Reported below is one T cell receptor beta chain. The clone's antigen remains unknown. Qualities for individual bases were not recorded, and no much larger clone is one base off. At one collaborating source in Seattle, patients were enrolled during active infection and were followed longitudinally through the course of disease. Whole blood was collected in K2EDTA tubes by collaborating institutions according to the institutions' own protocols. For TCRbeta analysis, collaborators shipped samples as frozen whole blood, isolated PBMCs, or DNA extracted from either of those sample types. The CDR3 spans 18 residues, from the cysteine through the phenylalanine. The CDR3 DNA has 54 bases and is translated from base 1. V and J lose 5 bases and 1 base, and a span of 20 bases separates them. Looking up the germline V gene (reference sequence) yields CDR1 SEHNR and CDR2 FQNEAQ. These data come from a study of blood T cell repertoires in COVID-19 (TCRdb year 2020). As for the study more broadly: The collaborator samples originated in the United States, Italy and Spain and spanned the acute and convalescent phases of COVID-19. The repertoires were released in a freely available public database intended as a resource for research on the immune response to SARS-CoV-2. Nearly every sample came with metadata listing a de-identified subject ID, COVID-19 status, age in years and sex. Where available, HLA class I and class II types were obtained from metadata supplied by the sample provider rather than from assay-based typing. Deeply sampled blood TCRbeta repertoires from subjects exposed to, actively infected with, or recovered from COVID-19 were included in the dataset. The prospective study material was composed of cDNA or gDNA derived from T cells, B-cell-depleted T cells, or PBMCs. The samples were drawn from the first 160 participants of the ongoing ImmuneRACE study and from 950 to 1,500 subjects provided by 6 global collaborators.

TCRbeta CDR3 regions were amplified from genomic DNA using the immunoSEQ Assay, a bias-controlled multiplex PCR. The original methods were these. Within the assay, amplification of reference gene primers was used to estimate how many nucleated cells each sample contained. Sequence reads were collapsed and filtered to measure the absolute abundance of every unique TCRbeta CDR3 rearrangement. Productive Simpson clonality was computed per sample as the square root of Simpson's diversity index over productive rearrangements. TCRdb mirrors the immuneACCESS table, restricted to in-frame sequences. Some clones are absent from its copies; in checked studies, under half trace to an unresolved V gene, and the reason for the others is unknown. D and trimming were read from the DNA, whereas the V and J calls and clone size are those reported in that table. Present in this sample are 200,000 to 300,000 clones, approximately 91% of which were seen just once. Jointly, the top ten make up approximately 2.6% of the sample.

Study-wide conclusions, independent of this receptor: How much clinical and demographic metadata was included differed by source and by participant, and the metadata was provided uncurated.

The sequence was obtained from a person aged 18-30 years with COVID-19, enrolled during active disease. The chain is encoded by TRBV7-9 joined to TRBJ2-2; perhaps TRBD2 is the D gene, with 8 bases matching. The sample consisted of peripheral blood. The nucleotide sequence reads TGTGCCAGCAGCCCTAGGGGGCGTACTAGCGGGAACACCGGGGAGCTGTTTTTT. It codes for CASSPRGRTSGNTGELFF.